Listed below are T cell receptor beta chains from one sample, sequenced in a study of T cell responses to AZD1222 COVID-19 vaccine. The protocol was immunoSEQ multiplex PCR, while the TCRdb copy is restricted to in-frame clones and leaves out a portion. Of 58,000 or so clones in the sample, roughly 84% were seen once. Here the sequenced sample was peripheral blood, taken on day 0 of AZD1222 vaccination. The source of these receptors is an adult in good health. Both conserved end residues are part of each CDR3. The order of the fields is V gene, clone size, CDR3 length, J gene, D gene, CDR3 DNA, CDR3 protein. A D gene is named only where the DNA matches it firmly. Rows give clone size only sometimes, using once, few, many, or a class for an expanded clone.

v_gene: TRBV15
abundance: .
len: 19
j_gene: TRBJ2-3
d_gene: .
CDR3nt: TGTGCCACCAGCAGGAGGGTAGGCTTGGGATATGAGTACACAGATACGCAGTATTTT
CDR3aa: CATSRRVGLGYEYTDTQYF

v_gene: TRBV4-1
abundance: .
len: 18
j_gene: TRBJ1-1
d_gene: .
CDR3nt: TGCGCCAGCAGCCAAGATGCGCCCCGGTCAGCCCGGAACACTGAAGCTTTCTTT
CDR3aa: CASSQDAPRSARNTEAFF

v_gene: TRBV19
abundance: .
len: 14
j_gene: TRBJ1-4
d_gene: .
CDR3nt: TGTGCCAGTCGGAGAGGACAGCCGAATGAAAAACTGTTTTTT
CDR3aa: CASRRGQPNEKLFF

v_gene: TRBV6-5
abundance: .
len: 15
j_gene: TRBJ1-2
d_gene: .
CDR3nt: TGTGCCAGCAGTTACTCTCTATTAGGTAACTATGGCTACACCTTC
CDR3aa: CASSYSLLGNYGYTF

v_gene: TRBV14
abundance: .
len: 15
j_gene: TRBJ2-5
d_gene: .
CDR3nt: TGTGCCAGCAGCCCCAAGCCCGGGAACCAAGAGACCCAGTACTTC
CDR3aa: CASSPKPGNQETQYF

v_gene: TRBV5-1
abundance: .
len: 16
j_gene: TRBJ2-7
d_gene: .
CDR3nt: TGCGCCAGCAGCTTGGGAGGGACATCTGATTACTACGAGCAGTACTTC
CDR3aa: CASSLGGTSDYYEQYF

v_gene: TRBV5-1
abundance: .
len: 15
j_gene: TRBJ2-3
d_gene: .
CDR3nt: TGCGCCAGCAGCTTGGTAGAGGGTTGGACAGATACGCAGTATTTT
CDR3aa: CASSLVEGWTDTQYF

v_gene: TRBV6-6
abundance: .
len: 12
j_gene: TRBJ1-1
d_gene: .
CDR3nt: TGTGCCAGACAGGGTAAGGTTCCTCCAGCTTTCTTT
CDR3aa: CARQGKVPPAFF

v_gene: TRBV5-1
abundance: once
len: 16
j_gene: TRBJ2-7
d_gene: TRBD1
CDR3nt: TGCGCCAGCTCCCGACAGGGGGCAGGATACTCCTACGAGCAGTACTTC
CDR3aa: CASSRQGAGYSYEQYF

v_gene: TRBV5-6
abundance: .
len: 13
j_gene: TRBJ2-7
d_gene: .
CDR3nt: TGTGCCAGCAGCAGTACAGAGACCTACGAGCAGTACTTC
CDR3aa: CASSSTETYEQYF

v_gene: TRBV5-6
abundance: .
len: 11
j_gene: TRBJ1-2
d_gene: .
CDR3nt: TGTGCCAGCAGCTGGGGGGATGGCTACACCTTC
CDR3aa: CASSWGDGYTF

v_gene: TRBV3-1/TRBV3-2
abundance: .
len: 14
j_gene: TRBJ1-1
d_gene: .
CDR3nt: TGTGCCAGCAGCCAAGAAGGGATGAACACTGAAGCTTTCTTT
CDR3aa: CASSQEGMNTEAFF

v_gene: TRBV13
abundance: .
len: 14
j_gene: TRBJ1-2
d_gene: .
CDR3nt: TGTGCCAGCAGCTTAACAGGGACTGACTATGGCTACACCTTC
CDR3aa: CASSLTGTDYGYTF

v_gene: TRBV6-1
abundance: once
len: 12
j_gene: TRBJ2-7
d_gene: .
CDR3nt: TGTGCCAGCAGTGAAGGTTGGAGCGAGCAGTACTTC
CDR3aa: CASSEGWSEQYF

v_gene: TRBV4-2
abundance: .
len: 14
j_gene: TRBJ1-1
d_gene: .
CDR3nt: TGTGCCAGCAGCCAATTACAGTTGAACACTGAAGCTTTCTTT
CDR3aa: CASSQLQLNTEAFF

v_gene: TRBV20-1
abundance: .
len: 15
j_gene: TRBJ1-5
d_gene: .
CDR3nt: TGCAGTGCTAGTGCGGGACCGGGGGAGGGTTCGCCCCAGCATTTT
CDR3aa: CSASAGPGEGSPQHF

v_gene: TRBV28
abundance: once
len: 15
j_gene: TRBJ1-1
d_gene: .
CDR3nt: TGTGCCAGCAGCTCCATGGGGGGCGGGGGCACTGAAGCTTTCTTT
CDR3aa: CASSSMGGGGTEAFF

v_gene: TRBV19
abundance: .
len: 15
j_gene: TRBJ2-1
d_gene: TRBD1
CDR3nt: TGTGCCAGTAGTACCTGGGACAGGGGCTACAATGAGCAGTTCTTC
CDR3aa: CASSTWDRGYNEQFF

v_gene: TRBV4-1
abundance: .
len: 15
j_gene: TRBJ1-4
d_gene: TRBD1
CDR3nt: TGCGCCAGCAGCCAAATAGGACAGGGCCCTGAAAAACTGTTTTTT
CDR3aa: CASSQIGQGPEKLFF

v_gene: TRBV4-1
abundance: .
len: 16
j_gene: TRBJ2-2
d_gene: .
CDR3nt: TGCGCCAGCAGCAAAGGAAACAGCGCGAACACCGGGGAGCTGTTTTTT
CDR3aa: CASSKGNSANTGELFF

v_gene: TRBV6-2/TRBV6-3
abundance: .
len: 17
j_gene: TRBJ2-1
d_gene: TRBD2
CDR3nt: TGTGCCAGCAGTTACTCTCCCCTAGCGGGGATCTACAATGAGCAGTTCTTC
CDR3aa: CASSYSPLAGIYNEQFF

v_gene: TRBV7-9
abundance: .
len: 14
j_gene: TRBJ1-4
d_gene: .
CDR3nt: TGTGCCAGCAGCCCGGGCCGTGGCGGGGAAAAACTGTTTTTT
CDR3aa: CASSPGRGGEKLFF

v_gene: TRBV7-9
abundance: .
len: 16
j_gene: TRBJ2-7
d_gene: TRBD1
CDR3nt: TGTGCCAGCAGCAACCGACGGGACAGGGTTTTGTTCGAGCAGTACTTC
CDR3aa: CASSNRRDRVLFEQYF

v_gene: TRBV4-2
abundance: .
len: 18
j_gene: TRBJ2-7
d_gene: TRBD1
CDR3nt: TGTGCCACCAGCCAACACGACTGGGGGACAGGCAAACCTTACGAGCAGTACTTC
CDR3aa: CATSQHDWGTGKPYEQYF

v_gene: TRBV6-5
abundance: .
len: 13
j_gene: TRBJ1-1
d_gene: .
CDR3nt: TGTGCCAGCAGTTATGAGGGGAACACTGAAGCTTTCTTT
CDR3aa: CASSYEGNTEAFF

v_gene: TRBV2
abundance: .
len: 12
j_gene: TRBJ2-2
d_gene: .
CDR3nt: TGTGCCAGCACCTTAAGCACCGGGGAGCTGTTTTTT
CDR3aa: CASTLSTGELFF

v_gene: TRBV19
abundance: .
len: 15
j_gene: TRBJ1-5
d_gene: TRBD1
CDR3nt: TGTGCCAGTACTTCCAGGGGGATGAGCAATCAGCCCCAGCATTTT
CDR3aa: CASTSRGMSNQPQHF

v_gene: TRBV5-1
abundance: .
len: 17
j_gene: TRBJ2-7
d_gene: TRBD1
CDR3nt: TGCGCCAGCAGCTCCTTCTCACTGGGACAGTGGAGCTACGAGCAGTACTTC
CDR3aa: CASSSFSLGQWSYEQYF

v_gene: TRBV3-1/TRBV3-2
abundance: .
len: 14
j_gene: TRBJ1-2
d_gene: .
CDR3nt: TGTGCCAGCGCAGAGTTTGGCACTGCCTATGGCTACACCTTC
CDR3aa: CASAEFGTAYGYTF

v_gene: TRBV18
abundance: .
len: 13
j_gene: TRBJ1-1
d_gene: .
CDR3nt: TGTGCCAGCTCACCAAGTCTGGTCCCTGAAGCTTTCTTT
CDR3aa: CASSPSLVPEAFF

v_gene: TRBV3-1/TRBV3-2
abundance: .
len: 15
j_gene: TRBJ2-2
d_gene: TRBD2
CDR3nt: TGTGCCAGCAGCCAAGTTGGGGGGGGCACCGGGGAGCTGTTTTTT
CDR3aa: CASSQVGGGTGELFF

v_gene: TRBV5-1
abundance: .
len: 16
j_gene: TRBJ2-1
d_gene: TRBD2
CDR3nt: TGCGCCAGCAGCCTCGTAGCGGGAGAAATCTACAATGAGCAGTTCTTC
CDR3aa: CASSLVAGEIYNEQFF

v_gene: TRBV5-1
abundance: .
len: 13
j_gene: TRBJ1-5
d_gene: .
CDR3nt: TGCGCCAGCAGCTTCGGCAGGGACCAGCCCCAGCATTTT
CDR3aa: CASSFGRDQPQHF

v_gene: TRBV19
abundance: .
len: 13
j_gene: TRBJ2-5
d_gene: .
CDR3nt: TGTGCCAGTAGTCCGCGAGGGCGTGTGACCCAGTACTTC
CDR3aa: CASSPRGRVTQYF

v_gene: TRBV19
abundance: once
len: 16
j_gene: TRBJ2-5
d_gene: TRBD2
CDR3nt: TGTGCCAGTAGTATAGCGGGACTAGCGGCATTAGAGACCCAGTACTTC
CDR3aa: CASSIAGLAALETQYF

v_gene: TRBV5-1
abundance: .
len: 16
j_gene: TRBJ1-3
d_gene: TRBD1
CDR3nt: TGCGCCAGCAGTTCGGTTCCAGGGGGCTCTGGAAACACCATATATTTT
CDR3aa: CASSSVPGGSGNTIYF

v_gene: TRBV7-2
abundance: .
len: 14
j_gene: TRBJ1-4
d_gene: .
CDR3nt: TGTGCCAGCAGCTTACATTTTGGTAGGGAAAAACTGTTTTTT
CDR3aa: CASSLHFGREKLFF

v_gene: TRBV2
abundance: once
len: 15
j_gene: TRBJ1-4
d_gene: TRBD1
CDR3nt: TGTGCCAGCAGCGGACAGGGGGCGGTTAATGAAAAACTGTTTTTT
CDR3aa: CASSGQGAVNEKLFF

v_gene: TRBV7-9
abundance: once
len: 17
j_gene: TRBJ2-7
d_gene: .
CDR3nt: TGTGCCAGCAGCTCCCCCGCGAGGCAGGGGCCGACCTACGAGCAGTACTTC
CDR3aa: CASSSPARQGPTYEQYF

v_gene: TRBV19
abundance: .
len: 16
j_gene: TRBJ1-3
d_gene: .
CDR3nt: TGTGCCAGTAGCTTCCCGGCGTCTAACTCTGGAAACACCATATATTTT
CDR3aa: CASSFPASNSGNTIYF

v_gene: TRBV28
abundance: .
len: 13
j_gene: TRBJ1-5
d_gene: .
CDR3nt: TGTGCCAGCAGACTACAGGGTGATCAGCCCCAGCATTTT
CDR3aa: CASRLQGDQPQHF

v_gene: TRBV27
abundance: .
len: 14
j_gene: TRBJ2-2
d_gene: TRBD1
CDR3nt: TGTGCCAGCAGTAAATCAGGGGGCACCGGGGAGCTGTTTTTT
CDR3aa: CASSKSGGTGELFF

v_gene: TRBV2
abundance: .
len: 15
j_gene: TRBJ1-2
d_gene: TRBD1
CDR3nt: TGTGCCAGCAGTGAAAGGACAGGGGGCAACTATGGCTACACCTTC
CDR3aa: CASSERTGGNYGYTF

v_gene: TRBV4-3
abundance: .
len: 14
j_gene: TRBJ2-7
d_gene: TRBD1
CDR3nt: TGCGCCAGCAGCCAAGATAGGACAGGTCCCGAGCAGTACTTC
CDR3aa: CASSQDRTGPEQYF

v_gene: TRBV4-2
abundance: .
len: 13
j_gene: TRBJ2-5
d_gene: .
CDR3nt: TGTGCCAGCAGCCAGGAATCTCTAGAGGCCCAGTACTTC
CDR3aa: CASSQESLEAQYF

v_gene: TRBV4-3
abundance: .
len: 15
j_gene: TRBJ2-5
d_gene: TRBD2
CDR3nt: TGCGCCAGCAGCCAAGAAGGGACTAGCGTGGCGACCCAGTACTTC
CDR3aa: CASSQEGTSVATQYF

v_gene: TRBV18
abundance: .
len: 16
j_gene: TRBJ2-3
d_gene: .
CDR3nt: TGTGCCAGCTCATCTACTATCCTATTAAGCACAGATACGCAGTATTTT
CDR3aa: CASSSTILLSTDTQYF

v_gene: TRBV2
abundance: .
len: 17
j_gene: TRBJ2-3
d_gene: TRBD2
CDR3nt: TGTGCCAGCAGCAGCGCCAGCGGGGGGGCTAGCACAGATACGCAGTATTTT
CDR3aa: CASSSASGGASTDTQYF

v_gene: TRBV7-8
abundance: .
len: 15
j_gene: TRBJ2-7
d_gene: TRBD1
CDR3nt: TGTGCCAGCAGCCCAACACCCGGGACAGGGGTCGAGCAGTACTTC
CDR3aa: CASSPTPGTGVEQYF

v_gene: TRBV6-2/TRBV6-3
abundance: .
len: 13
j_gene: TRBJ1-5
d_gene: .
CDR3nt: TGTGCCAGCAGTACCCAGGGTGGCCAGCCCCAGCATTTT
CDR3aa: CASSTQGGQPQHF

v_gene: TRBV9
abundance: .
len: 14
j_gene: TRBJ2-5
d_gene: .
CDR3nt: TGTGCCAGCAGCGTGGTGGCGGACCAAGAGACCCAGTACTTC
CDR3aa: CASSVVADQETQYF

v_gene: TRBV2
abundance: once
len: 12
j_gene: TRBJ2-5
d_gene: .
CDR3nt: TGTGCCAGTACATTGTACCAAGAGACCCAGTACTTC
CDR3aa: CASTLYQETQYF

v_gene: TRBV18
abundance: .
len: 15
j_gene: TRBJ2-7
d_gene: TRBD1
CDR3nt: TGTGCCAGCTCACAGAGGACAGGGTCGACCTACGAGCAGTACTTC
CDR3aa: CASSQRTGSTYEQYF

v_gene: TRBV4-1
abundance: .
len: 14
j_gene: TRBJ1-6
d_gene: .
CDR3nt: TGCGCCAGCAGCCCACAGGGCGGTAATTCACCCCTCCACTTT
CDR3aa: CASSPQGGNSPLHF

v_gene: TRBV19
abundance: few
len: 13
j_gene: TRBJ1-6
d_gene: .
CDR3nt: TGTGCCAGTAGTATCGAGGGAGGTTCACCCCTCCACTTT
CDR3aa: CASSIEGGSPLHF

v_gene: TRBV18
abundance: .
len: 14
j_gene: TRBJ2-7
d_gene: .
CDR3nt: TGTGCCAGCTCACCACCGGAGTCCCCGGGGGAGCAGTACTTC
CDR3aa: CASSPPESPGEQYF

v_gene: TRBV7-8
abundance: once
len: 15
j_gene: TRBJ2-4
d_gene: .
CDR3nt: TGTGCCAGCAGCTTAAACGCCCCTCGGAGGGGCATTCAGTACTTC
CDR3aa: CASSLNAPRRGIQYF

v_gene: TRBV28
abundance: .
len: 15
j_gene: TRBJ1-2
d_gene: .
CDR3nt: TGTGCCAGCAGTCCCCGGGAGGGATTTTTCAGCGGCTACACCTTC
CDR3aa: CASSPREGFFSGYTF

v_gene: TRBV18
abundance: .
len: 13
j_gene: TRBJ1-2
d_gene: .
CDR3nt: TGTGCCAGCTCACCAGAGGGGACCTATGGCTACACCTTC
CDR3aa: CASSPEGTYGYTF